This TCR beta chain was captured by sequencing in a study of T cells in Graves' hyperthyroidism and ophthalmopathy. The study, taken as a whole, reports: Among thyroid clonotypes expanded above 0.001, most also appeared in blood.

TCR beta CDR3 regions were amplified from RNA. Researchers ran a first-round RT-PCR on the TCR CDR3 using the HTBI primer set. TCRdb independently ran MiXCR on the multiplex PCR reads; one entry per CDR3 protein. The sample lists some 720,000 distinct CDR3 sequences; 15% to 20% were seen once. Stable disease denoted Graves' hyperthyroidism without ophthalmopathy progression within 18 months. PBMCs were sourced from roughly 9.3 ml fresh peripheral blood. V gave up 8 bases and J gave up 1 base, with 18 bases separating them. Germline-derived CDR1 and CDR2 are MNHNS and SASEGT. The CDR3 totals 15 residues. Comments on this clonotype: What it recognizes is unknown.

This chain connects TRBV6-1 to TRBJ2-7; D may match TRBD1 or TRBD2 (5 bases each). The source material was blood. The origin of this receptor is a man younger than 35 with Graves' hyperthyroidism. The CDR3 coding sequence is TGTGCCAGCCGCCCCCTGGGGACGGAGTCCTACGAGCAGTACTTC. Amino acids: CASRPLGTESYEQYF.